The 4 T cell receptor beta chains listed next were all sequenced from one sample in a study of blood T cell repertoires in COVID-19. Sequenced by immunoSEQ multiplex PCR; TCRdb stores in-frame clones only, minus some. The sample lists more than 100,000 clones, about four fifths occurring once. Material: peripheral blood. The receptors shown here come from a man in his 70s with acute or convalescent COVID-19.

The gene calls are TRBV7-9 and TRBJ2-2; possible D gene TRBD2, 7 bases. The CDR3 is made up of 16 amino acids. V dropped 2 bases and J dropped 6 bases, with 16 bases sitting between them. Germline CDR1 reads SEHNR; CDR2 reads FQNEAQ (reference sequence). The CDR3 DNA is TGTGCCAGCAGCTTATATGGGGGGGCCTTCCCCGGGGAGCTGTTTTTT. This sequence encodes CASSLYGGAFPGELFF.

This clone showed up just a few times. This chain connects TRBV9 to TRBJ2-1, with 12 bases that match TRBD2. The germline V gene encodes CDR1 SGDLS and CDR2 YYNGEE. The CDR3 loop spans 16 amino acids. V lost 2 bases to trimming and J lost 4 bases; unmatched junction nucleotides: 4. CDR3 loop: CASSVYGLAGYNEQFF. CDR3 sequence (DNA): TGTGCCAGCAGCGTTTATGGACTAGCGGGGTACAATGAGCAGTTCTTC.

This chain uses TRBV7-2 with TRBJ2-3, with D perhaps TRBD2 (5 bases). Germline CDR1 and CDR2: SGHTA and FQGNSA. The V end was cut by 3 bases, the J end by 1 base, with 8 bases between. CDR3 length: 14 amino acids. This chain's CDR3 is CASSLRTGTDTQYF. DNA of the CDR3: TGTGCCAGCAGCTTGAGGACTGGCACAGATACGCAGTATTTT.

The chain combines TRBV6-5 with TRBJ1-2; maybe TRBD1 (6 bases). Trimming removed 7 bases from V and 2 bases from J, with 17 bases in between. The CDR3 totals 15 residues. CDR1 MNHEY and CDR2 SVGAGI come from the germline V gene. The CDR3 region has the DNA TGTGCCAGCATGAGCGGGGGCGAGGGGAACTATGGCTACACCTTC. This codes for CASMSGGEGNYGYTF.